A selection of T cell receptor beta chains follows, all from one sample in a study of T cell repertoires in cytomegalovirus infection. For these receptors, no antigen is known. In TCRdb, the reads were re-called with MiXCR into one record per CDR3 protein. The data contain about 400,000 distinct CDR3 sequences, about 32% of them singletons. The sample here was cultured PBMCs, taken from culture after CMV antigen stimulation. All receptors derive from a human donor in good health (CMV status not recorded). Some clones in this sample may be carry-over from other donors' samples. The CDR3 runs from the conserved cysteine through the conserved F or W. Each record gives: J gene, clone size, D gene, V gene, CDR3 protein, CDR3 DNA. The D gene is left open where the match is weak. The size entry is marked missing in some rows and otherwise reads once, few, many or a size class.

>TRBJ2-2|many|NA|TRBV28
CASSLGGAGELFF
TGTGCCAGCAGTTTGGGGGGCGCCGGGGAGCTGTTTTTT
>TRBJ1-1|few|NA|TRBV7-8
CASSLDEVGRAFF
TGTGCCAGCAGCTTAGATGAGGTGGGGAGAGCTTTCTTT
>TRBJ2-3|many|TRBD2|TRBV19
CASTYSSGSTDTQYF
TGTGCCAGTACCTACTCGAGCGGGAGTACAGATACGCAGTATTTT
>TRBJ1-2|NA|NA|TRBV3-1
CASSPGYSNYGYTF
TGTGCCAGCAGCCCGGGGTACAGCAACTATGGCTACACCTTC
>TRBJ1-4|many|NA|TRBV7-2
CASSLRVSTNEKLFF
TGTGCCAGCAGCCTTAGGGTTTCAACTAATGAAAAACTGTTTTTT
>TRBJ1-5|few|NA|TRBV19
CATEDRSGQPQHF
TGTGCCACCGAAGACAGGAGTGGTCAGCCCCAGCATTTT
>TRBJ1-1|NA|TRBD1|TRBV5-1
CASSLVRQGAGGTEAFF
TGCGCCAGCAGCTTGGTCCGACAGGGTGCCGGGGGCACTGAAGCTTTCTTT
>TRBJ2-4|few|NA|TRBV29-1
CSVGRAGAKNIQYF
TGCAGCGTTGGTCGGGCCGGAGCCAAAAACATTCAGTACTTC
>TRBJ2-7|NA|NA|TRBV28
CASSLPPNYEQYF
TGTGCCAGCAGTTTACCTCCTAACTACGAGCAGTACTTC
>TRBJ2-3|NA|NA|TRBV20-1
CSALPFGGKGTDTQYF
TGCAGTGCCTTACCGTTCGGAGGGAAAGGCACAGATACGCAGTATTTT
>TRBJ2-3|NA|NA|TRBV19
CASSISRADTQYF
TGTGCCAGTAGTATCTCCAGGGCTGATACGCAGTATTTT
>TRBJ2-5|few|NA|TRBV5-1
CASSLGLGQETQYF
TGCGCCAGCAGCTTGGGGCTAGGACAAGAGACCCAGTACTTC
>TRBJ2-1|NA|TRBD2|TRBV12-3/TRBV12-4
CASTQTIAGDNEQFF
TGTGCCAGCACCCAGACAATAGCGGGAGACAATGAGCAGTTCTTC
>TRBJ2-1|NA|TRBD2|TRBV5-3
CASSIGGLAAYNEQFF
TGTGCCAGCAGTATCGGGGGACTAGCGGCCTACAATGAGCAGTTCTTC
>TRBJ1-1|NA|NA|TRBV6-8
CASRPGLWNTEAFF
TGTGCCAGCAGACCTGGACTCTGGAACACTGAAGCTTTCTTT
>TRBJ2-1|NA|TRBD1|TRBV7-6
CASSPRQGSYNEQFF
TGTGCCAGCAGCCCCCGACAGGGTAGTTACAATGAGCAGTTCTTC
>TRBJ2-7|few|NA|TRBV5-4
CASSLAGSARYEQYF
TGTGCCAGCAGCTTGGCCGGGTCGGCCAGGTACGAGCAGTACTTC
>TRBJ1-5|NA|NA|TRBV7-4
CANSLAAGDGQPQHF
TGTGCCAACAGCTTAGCGGCAGGGGACGGTCAGCCCCAGCATTTT
>TRBJ2-7|NA|NA|TRBV12-3/TRBV12-4
CASSWAGVGDEQYF
TGTGCCAGCAGCTGGGCAGGGGTAGGGGACGAGCAGTACTTC
>TRBJ2-1|NA|NA|TRBV30
CAWEAEAGPRGEQFF
TGTGCCTGGGAAGCAGAGGCGGGGCCGCGCGGTGAGCAGTTCTTC
>TRBJ2-5|NA|NA|TRBV3-1
CASSQDFEETQYF
TGTGCCAGCAGCCAAGATTTTGAAGAGACCCAGTACTTC
>TRBJ2-7|NA|TRBD2|TRBV5-1
CASRREGYEQYF
TGCGCCAGCAGACGGGAGGGTTACGAGCAGTACTTC
>TRBJ2-7|few|TRBD1|TRBV4-2
CASSQDLPQGTGMHEQYF
TGTGCCAGCAGCCAAGATCTGCCGCAGGGGACAGGGATGCACGAGCAGTACTTC
>TRBJ1-2|NA|NA|TRBV7-2
CASGREHGYTF
TGTGCCAGCGGGAGGGAACATGGCTACACCTTC
>TRBJ2-1|NA|NA|TRBV29-1
CSVAEDPTGTTGGSTLYNEQFF
TGCAGCGTTGCCGAAGACCCAACGGGAACGACTGGCGGTTCAACTCTCTACAATGAGCAGTTCTTC
>TRBJ2-1|few|TRBD2|TRBV6-1
CASRSKREGREEFF
TGTGCCAGCAGATCCAAGCGGGAGGGCCGGGAGGAGTTCTTC